In this sample, the clone carrying this T cell receptor beta chain turned up many times. Germline CDR1 reads KGHDR; CDR2 reads SFDVKD. V shed 3 bases and J 7 bases; nucleotides not matched to a gene: 9. This CDR3 has 16 amino acids. Time point defined: newly diagnosed GD, antithyroid drugs for less than 3 months. After RNA was extracted from PBMCs, the TCR library was made from it. The data derive from a study of regulatory T cells in long-lasting Graves disease. Building of the TCR beta libraries involved iRepertoire HTBI primers and Arm-PCR of CDR3 regions. TCRdb reanalysed the multiplex PCR reads using MiXCR and keeps one entry per CDR3 protein. In the table there are hundreds of thousands of distinct CDR3 sequences, around 17% of which are singletons. In addition, the sample was reused for a study of T cells in Graves' hyperthyroidism and ophthalmopathy. That publication notes: Each diagnosis drew on symptoms, thyroxine, TRAb, thyroid ultrasound and orbital computed tomography findings. The blood repertoire included most of the expanded thyroid clonotypes above 0.001.

The specimen comprised peripheral blood mononuclear cells (PBMCs), sampled at new diagnosis, from a patient treated with antithyroid drugs. This clonotype originated in a man aged 40-50 years with Graves disease. This chain links TRBV24-1 with TRBJ1-5; TRBD1 matches at 9 bases. The CDR3 nucleotides are TGTGCCACCAGTGATCCCGCGACAGGGGGAGAGCAGCCCCAGCATTTT. Its translation: CATSDPATGGEQPQHF.